This is a list of T cell receptor beta chains from one sample in a study of CXCR3-negative and CXCR3-positive naive CD8 T cells. TCRdb re-called the 5' RACE reads; one entry per CDR3 protein, DNA not given. This table lists around 63,000 distinct CDR3 sequences. The specimen sequenced was naive CXCR3+ CD8+ T cells from blood. These receptors were collected from a human donor in good health. Some clones in this sample may be carry-over from other donors' samples. Both conserved end residues are part of each CDR3.

J gene: TRBJ1-1
V gene: TRBV10-1
CDR3 protein: CASTSWTVMNTEAFF

J gene: TRBJ2-7
V gene: TRBV5-6
CDR3 protein: CASKRRDPYEQYF

J gene: TRBJ2-3
V gene: TRBV7-9
CDR3 protein: CASSAGSSTDTQYF

J gene: TRBJ2-4
V gene: TRBV29-1
CDR3 protein: CSVEGGPGVNIQYF

J gene: TRBJ2-1
V gene: TRBV11-3
CDR3 protein: CASSDSSSGGNEQFF

J gene: TRBJ2-7
V gene: TRBV5-1
CDR3 protein: CASSFGGEQYF

J gene: TRBJ1-2
V gene: TRBV18
CDR3 protein: CASSPGVAGYTF

J gene: TRBJ2-2
V gene: TRBV10-3
CDR3 protein: CAISDPGTSGETGELFF

J gene: TRBJ1-4
V gene: TRBV29-1
CDR3 protein: CSVGPNRWEKLFF

J gene: TRBJ2-6
V gene: TRBV4-2
CDR3 protein: CASSQDASGANVLTF

J gene: TRBJ1-2
V gene: TRBV9
CDR3 protein: CASSAGTGYGYTF

J gene: TRBJ1-1
V gene: TRBV6-6
CDR3 protein: CASSYGGVEAFF

J gene: TRBJ2-3
V gene: TRBV5-5
CDR3 protein: CASSFGTNTDTQYF

J gene: TRBJ2-7
V gene: TRBV29-1
CDR3 protein: CSVAGGYSYEQYF

J gene: TRBJ2-1
V gene: TRBV29-1
CDR3 protein: CSDRDRGLNEQFF

J gene: TRBJ2-7
V gene: TRBV28
CDR3 protein: CASSPGTGNYEQYF

J gene: TRBJ2-1
V gene: TRBV7-9
CDR3 protein: CASSKTSGVSYNEQFF

J gene: TRBJ1-3
V gene: TRBV12-3/TRBV12-4
CDR3 protein: CASSFSDITGNTIYF

J gene: TRBJ1-2
V gene: TRBV29-1
CDR3 protein: CSVESLGLYGYTF

J gene: TRBJ2-1
V gene: TRBV7-3
CDR3 protein: CASSRTSGPNEQFF

J gene: TRBJ2-1
V gene: TRBV4-3
CDR3 protein: CASSQSPSVGLWEQFF

J gene: TRBJ2-7
V gene: TRBV28
CDR3 protein: CASSPRQGTTYEQYF

J gene: TRBJ2-7
V gene: TRBV7-9
CDR3 protein: CASSLDVGALEQYF

J gene: TRBJ2-3
V gene: TRBV28
CDR3 protein: CASSYLTDTQYF

J gene: TRBJ2-1
V gene: TRBV18
CDR3 protein: CASSRGTSGSYNEQFF

J gene: TRBJ2-1
V gene: TRBV4-1
CDR3 protein: CASSQDWNEQFF

J gene: TRBJ2-7
V gene: TRBV10-3
CDR3 protein: CAISEEFGSEVGEQYF

J gene: TRBJ2-1
V gene: TRBV7-2
CDR3 protein: CASSFILASSYNEQFF

J gene: TRBJ1-6
V gene: TRBV20-1
CDR3 protein: CSARDKENSPLHF

J gene: TRBJ2-1
V gene: TRBV4-3
CDR3 protein: CASSQADHGQGSYNEQFF

J gene: TRBJ2-1
V gene: TRBV7-2
CDR3 protein: CASSSHGGPGNEQFF

J gene: TRBJ1-5
V gene: TRBV20-1
CDR3 protein: CSALGGTTGFWNQPQHF

J gene: TRBJ1-1
V gene: TRBV7-9
CDR3 protein: CASSSAYTEAFF

J gene: TRBJ2-1
V gene: TRBV12-3/TRBV12-4
CDR3 protein: CASSRPRTGPNEQFF

J gene: TRBJ2-1
V gene: TRBV18
CDR3 protein: CASSPPDSSYNEQFF